The present T cell receptor (beta chain) was sequenced within a study of vaccination and CD4 T cells after COVID-19. The wider study: Median time from second vaccine dose to sampling was approximately 74 days (14 to 241).

The CDR3 loop spans 13 amino acids. V was clipped by 6 bases and J by 7 bases; unmatched bases: 6. The sample's treatment: roughly 10-day PBMC culture with coronavirus spike peptide pools or control peptides (ViraFEST assay). Notes on this clonotype: The antigen is not known.

Sequence data for DNA of cultured CD4+ T cells were generated by the Oncomine TCR Beta short-read assay. One entry per CDR3 protein results from TCRdb running MiXCR on the PCR reads. The sample comprises about 17,000 distinct CDR3 sequences, around 45% of which are singletons, and around 5.3% rests with the top ten. The source is a human donor who had recovered from COVID-19. The material sequenced was CD4+ T cells from blood, cultured in vitro, taken before SARS-CoV-2 vaccination. The genes are TRBV12-3 or TRBV12-4 and TRBJ1-2; TRBD1 matches 9 bases. For the CDR3, the DNA is TGTGCCAGCAGGGAGGGACAGGGACTTGGCTACACCTTC. Amino acids: CASREGQGLGYTF.